These 27 T cell receptor beta chains originate from one sample sequenced in a study of blood T cell repertoires in COVID-19. Generated by immunoSEQ multiplex PCR, the TCRdb table keeps only in-frame clones and is missing some. The sample includes roughly 250,000 clones, approximately 86% of them seen just once. Sequences were obtained from peripheral blood. These receptors were collected from a man aged 40-49 years who had recovered from COVID-19.

The CDR3 region is CASSQGVGLVADTQYF. In DNA, the CDR3 is TGTGCCAGCAGCCAAGGGGTAGGGCTAGTAGCGGATACGCAGTATTTT. The rearrangement links TRBV3-1 (or the pseudogene TRBV3-2) to TRBJ2-3, with D perhaps matching TRBD2 (5 bases). V lost 1 base and J 6 bases, leaving 17 bases between the germline ends. Germline-derived CDR1 and CDR2 are LGHDT and YNNKEL (reference sequence). CDR3 length: 16 residues.

V usage is TRBV4-1 and J usage is TRBJ2-7, with D perhaps matching TRBD1 (6 bases). This CDR3 contains 15 residues. Germline loops: CDR1 MGHRA, CDR2 YSYEKL. The V and J ends lost 0 bases and 3 bases respectively, with 12 bases between them. For the CDR3, the DNA is TGCGCCAGCAGCCAAGATTGGGGGCTTAACTACGAGCAGTACTTC. This translates into CASSQDWGLNYEQYF.

The chain recombines TRBV2 with TRBJ1-5, with D maybe TRBD1 (5 bases). Germline CDR1 SNHLY, CDR2 FYNNEI. With 0 bases removed from V and 7 bases from J, the gap between germline ends came to 13 bases. The CDR3 totals 15 residues. CDR3 residues: CASSEAGGLGQPQHF. The CDR3 DNA reads as TGTGCCAGCAGTGAAGCTGGGGGGTTGGGACAGCCCCAGCATTTT.

The chain joins TRBV11-2 to TRBJ2-5; D may be TRBD2 (5 bases). The V end lost 5 bases, the J end lost 2 bases, and 21 bases lay between the germline ends. There are 17 residues in the CDR3. Germline V gene data show CDR1 as SGHAT and CDR2 as FQNNGV. The CDR3 region is CASSPYQGRFRQETQYF. CDR3 sequence (DNA): TGTGCCAGCAGCCCCTATCAAGGGAGATTTCGGCAAGAGACCCAGTACTTC.

The rearrangement uses TRBV6-5 and TRBJ2-7; the match to TRBD1 covers 7 bases. CDR3 size: 15 residues. V shed 8 bases, J shed 2 bases, and the junction held 12 bases outside the gene matches. Germline V gene sequence: CDR1 MNHEY, CDR2 SVGAGI. This CDR3 reads CASAFFEGTAYEQYF. CDR3 nucleotide sequence: TGTGCCAGCGCCTTTTTTGAGGGGACAGCCTACGAGCAGTACTTC.

This chain connects TRBV5-4 to TRBJ1-2; 7 bases line up with TRBD1. Unmatched junction bases numbered 11, after V lost 3 bases and J lost 3 bases. Germline CDR1 is SGHNT and CDR2 is YYREEE (reference sequence). This CDR3 spans 16 amino acids. The CDR3 sequence: CASSSTDRRAHYGYTF. CDR3 DNA: TGTGCCAGCAGCTCGACGGACAGGAGAGCTCACTATGGCTACACCTTC.

The J gene is TRBJ2-5, the V gene TRBV9; D perhaps matches TRBD2 (6 bases). The V gene lost 0 bases and the J gene lost 2 bases, with 17 bases spanning the gap. CDR1 and CDR2 (germline): SGDLS, YYNGEE. The CDR3 has 17 amino acids. The DNA of the CDR3 is TGTGCCAGCAGCGTAGGGGTTGGGCTAGCGCCACAAGAGACCCAGTACTTC. It encodes CASSVGVGLAPQETQYF.

As DNA, the CDR3 is TGCAGTGCTCCCAGATCATCTGAGCAGTTCTTC. Translated, it gives CSAPRSSEQFF. This chain links TRBV20-1 with TRBJ2-1; no reliable D call. This CDR3 has 11 amino acids. The V end lost 5 bases, the J end lost 9 bases, and 11 bases lay between the germline ends. Germline CDR1 is DFQATT and CDR2 is SNEGSKA (reference sequence).

This clone has only one observation. The chain is built from TRBV2 and TRBJ1-6; D perhaps matches TRBD1 (5 bases). CDR1 and CDR2 from the germline V gene are SNHLY and FYNNEI. CDR3 length equals 14 residues. V was trimmed by 11 bases and J by 8 bases, leaving 19 bases between them. CDR3 sequence (DNA): TGTGCCGTCCCGGGCGGGGGAATTGATTCACCCCTCCACTTT. This encodes CAVPGGGIDSPLHF.

This clone was observed once. V usage is TRBV5-4 and J usage is TRBJ2-7, with 7 bases aligning to TRBD1. Losses at the gene ends were 5 bases for V and 1 base for J; bases not matched to a gene: 3. Looked up from germline, CDR1 is SGHNT and CDR2 is YYREEE (reference sequence). This CDR3 has 13 amino acids. The CDR3 coding sequence is TGTGCCAGCAGGACAGGGAATTCCTACGAGCAGTACTTC. Protein product: CASRTGNSYEQYF.

The V call is TRBV6-2 or TRBV6-3, the J call TRBJ1-5; maybe TRBD1 (5 bases). The CDR3 length is 13 residues. Germline loops: CDR1 MNHEY, CDR2 SVGEGT. Deletions cut 5 bases from V and 7 bases from J, with 12 bases between. CDR3 sequence (DNA): TGTGCCAGCAGTAGGGACTATGGGCAGCCCCAGCATTTT. Translation gives CASSRDYGQPQHF.

The V and J genes are TRBV5-6 and TRBJ2-2, with D maybe TRBD1 (6 bases). The CDR3 length is 15 residues. CDR1 and CDR2 (germline): SGHDT, YYEEEE. The ends were cut back, 1 base at V and 5 bases at J, with 12 bases in the middle. The chain's CDR3 is CASSLTGIGTGELFF. CDR3 in DNA: TGTGCCAGCAGCTTGACAGGGATAGGAACCGGGGAGCTGTTTTTT.

The genes are TRBV25-1 and TRBJ1-6; tentatively, D is TRBD1 (5 bases). Germline V gene sequence: CDR1 MGHDK, CDR2 SYGVNS. V gave up 6 bases and J gave up 9 bases, with 15 bases separating them. The CDR3 has 14 residues. This CDR3 is CASSNGGSSSPLHF. Written as DNA, the CDR3 is TGTGCCAGCAGCAATGGGGGGAGCAGTTCACCCCTCCACTTT.

V gene TRBV4-3 combines with J gene TRBJ2-3; 13 bases fit TRBD2. The CDR3 extends over 15 amino acids. Germline-derived CDR1 and CDR2 are LGHNA and YSLEER. V was clipped by 3 bases and J by 5 bases; unmatched bases: 2. The CDR3: CASSQRLAGGDTQYF. Written as DNA, the CDR3 is TGCGCCAGCAGCCAGCGACTAGCGGGGGGAGATACGCAGTATTTT.

This clone was detected only once. The rearrangement uses TRBV11-2 and TRBJ2-1, with 12 positions matching TRBD2. Germline V CDR1 and CDR2: SGHAT, FQNNGV. CDR3 length: 17 residues. With 2 bases clipped from V and 6 bases from J, the junction kept 8 bases outside the gene matches. Here the CDR3 DNA reads TGTGCCAGCAGCTTAAGGGTACTAGCGGGAGGTTCCAATGAGCAGTTCTTC. Amino acids: CASSLRVLAGGSNEQFF.

The chain carries TRBV2 and TRBJ2-7; TRBD2 matches 8 bases. CDR3 size: 16 residues. After removal of 4 bases from V and 4 bases from J, the junction contained 12 bases not matched to a gene. CDR1 and CDR2 (germline): SNHLY, FYNNEI. CDR3 sequence reads: CASSADLAGKAYEQYF. Here the CDR3 DNA reads TGTGCCAGCAGTGCCGATCTAGCGGGCAAAGCTTACGAGCAGTACTTC. Variable domain in full (rest from reference TRBV2 and TRBJ2-7): EPEVTQTPSHQVTQMGQEVILRCVPISNHLYFYWYRQILGQKVEFLVSFYNNEISEKSEIFDDQFSVERPDGSNFTLKIRSTKLEDSAMYFCASSADLAGKAYEQYFGPGTRLTVT.

The CDR3 DNA reads as TGTGCCAGCAGCTTGGACTGGACAGCGAACTACGAGCAGTACTTC. Amino acids: CASSLDWTANYEQYF. V usage is TRBV5-5 and J usage is TRBJ2-7; tentatively, D is TRBD1 (6 bases). Deletions cut 0 bases from V and 3 bases from J, with 13 bases between. Germline CDR1 and CDR2: SGHKS and YYEKEE (reference sequence). The CDR3 contains 15 residues.

The rearrangement uses TRBV5-6 and TRBJ2-3; TRBD2 might be the D (7 bases). The CDR3 loop spans 18 amino acids. Germline CDR1 and CDR2: SGHDT and YYEEEE. V lost 1 base and J lost 2, with 20 bases in between. Written as DNA, the CDR3 is TGTGCCAGCAGCTTGATTCAGGGGAGGGGTCGGGACACAGATACGCAGTATTTT. Residues: CASSLIQGRGRDTDTQYF.

This chain uses TRBV7-9 with TRBJ1-5; D not certain. The CDR3 has 13 amino acids. V lost 3 bases and J lost 5, with 8 bases in between. The germline gives CDR1 SEHNR, CDR2 FQNEAQ (reference sequence). The CDR3 here is CASSFAADQPQHF. The CDR3 DNA follows: TGTGCCAGCAGCTTCGCAGCGGATCAGCCCCAGCATTTT.

This clone appeared a few times. The chain carries TRBV27 and TRBJ2-1, with 9 bases matching TRBD1. After removal of 2 bases from V and 7 bases from J, the junction contained 6 bases not matched to a gene. In germline, CDR1 is MNHEY, CDR2 SMNVEV (reference sequence). The CDR3 loop spans 15 amino acids. As DNA, the CDR3 is TGTGCCAGCAGTTTAAACAGGGGGCGCGTAAATGAGCAGTTCTTC. Its protein is CASSLNRGRVNEQFF.

The chain uses TRBV3-1 (or the pseudogene TRBV3-2) and TRBJ1-2; D might be TRBD1 (6 bases). In germline, CDR1 is LGHDT, CDR2 YNNKEL (reference sequence). V was trimmed by 2 bases and J by 5 bases, leaving 15 bases between them. This CDR3 is 15 amino acids long. CDR3 amino acids: CASSQHRASLYGYTF. The CDR3 bases are TGTGCCAGCAGCCAACACAGGGCCTCCTTATATGGCTACACCTTC.

This clone was seen a few times. The chain links TRBV27 to TRBJ2-7, with no clear D. The CDR3 has 11 residues. The V gene's germline CDR1 is MNHEY and CDR2 SMNVEV (reference sequence). V was pared by 10 bases and J by 4 bases, with 11 bases between. CDR3 coding DNA: TGTGCCACTTTCTCAGCGTACGAGCAGTACTTC. Protein: CATFSAYEQYF.

This clone was counted between two and nine times. The chain joins TRBV18 to TRBJ1-1; no clear D. The CDR3 runs to 13 residues. V was trimmed by 3 bases and J by 0 bases, leaving 5 bases between them. Per germline, CDR1 KGHSH and CDR2 LQKENI. CDR3 sequence reads: CASSPVLNTEAFF. The CDR3 bases are TGTGCCAGCTCACCCGTTTTGAACACTGAAGCTTTCTTT.

The V and J genes are TRBV9 and TRBJ2-2, with TRBD2 matching 8 bases. Trimming took 3 bases from V and 5 from J; bases not matched to a gene: 9. Germline CDR1 and CDR2: SGDLS and YYNGEE. CDR3 length: 16 residues. The CDR3 region has the DNA TGTGCCAGCAGCGCGCGGGGTAGCGGGATTACCGGGGAGCTGTTTTTT. Its protein is CASSARGSGITGELFF.

V gene TRBV9 combines with J gene TRBJ2-7, with TRBD1 identical over 11 bases. Germline values: CDR1 SGDLS, CDR2 YYNGEE. The CDR3 covers 14 residues. Germline trimming cut 3 bases from V and 3 bases from J; bases unmatched to any gene: 2. The CDR3 is CASSGTGGYYEQYF. The CDR3 DNA follows: TGTGCCAGCAGCGGGACAGGGGGCTACTACGAGCAGTACTTC.

The chain couples TRBV6-2 or TRBV6-3 to TRBJ1-5; TRBD1 matches at 7 bases. J lost 5 bases, V lost 3 bases, and 7 bases had no gene match. In germline, CDR1 is MNHEY, CDR2 SVGEGT. The length of the CDR3 is 15 residues. The CDR3: CASSYTARGYQPQHF. CDR3 DNA: TGTGCCAGCAGTTATACGGCCAGGGGGTATCAGCCCCAGCATTTT.

The rearrangement uses TRBV7-9 and TRBJ2-7; D may be TRBD1 (6 bases). V lost 5 bases to trimming and J lost 8 bases, with 22 bases between them. Germline values: CDR1 SEHNR, CDR2 FQNEAQ (reference sequence). CDR3 length equals 15 residues. CDR3 amino acids: CASSNNQGPLHKQYF. CDR3 nucleotides: TGTGCCAGCAGCAATAATCAGGGGCCGCTACACAAGCAGTACTTC.